The rows below give T cell receptor beta chains drawn from one sample of a study of radiation and T cells in renal cell carcinoma. Generated by immunoSEQ multiplex PCR, the TCRdb table keeps only in-frame clones and is missing some. The table includes 130,000 to 150,000 clones, approximately 90% detected once. Sequencing was performed on blood, taken from a patient whose treatment included radiotherapy and nephrectomy. The origin of the receptors is a woman aged 50 to 65 with renal cell carcinoma. The CDR3 runs from the conserved cysteine through the conserved F or W. Fields, in order: J gene, V gene, CDR3 protein.

TRBJ2-5,TRBV6-5,CASRSDRGIYTQYF
TRBJ2-5,TRBV13,CASSLAGAGTQYF
TRBJ2-2,TRBV19,CASAGRTNTGELFF
TRBJ1-6,TRBV6-1,CASRSDFNSPLHF
TRBJ2-5,TRBV2,CASSVFSGGASVTQYF
TRBJ1-2,TRBV5-1,CASSSPGSGYTF
TRBJ1-6,TRBV6-1,CASSDVKGESPLHF
TRBJ2-5,TRBV5-1,CASSHGQETQYF
TRBJ1-2,TRBV30,CAWNPTGGGYGYTF
TRBJ1-4,TRBV19,CASSRGTGGEKLFF
TRBJ1-1,TRBV5-1,CASSLVQDFTTEAFF
TRBJ2-7,TRBV7-2,CASSLAGTPNEQYF